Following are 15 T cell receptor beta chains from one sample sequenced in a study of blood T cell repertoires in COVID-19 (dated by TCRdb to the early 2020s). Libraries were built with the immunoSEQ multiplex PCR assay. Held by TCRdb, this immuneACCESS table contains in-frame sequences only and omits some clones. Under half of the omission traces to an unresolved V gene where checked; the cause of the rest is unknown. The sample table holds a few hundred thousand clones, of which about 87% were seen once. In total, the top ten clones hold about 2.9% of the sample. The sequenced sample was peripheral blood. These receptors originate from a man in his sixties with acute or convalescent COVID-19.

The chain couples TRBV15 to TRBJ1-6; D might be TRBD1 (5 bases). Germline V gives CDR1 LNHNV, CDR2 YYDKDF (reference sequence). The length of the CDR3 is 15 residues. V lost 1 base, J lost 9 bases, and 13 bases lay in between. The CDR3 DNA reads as TGTGCCACCAGCAGAGTAAAGGGGAAGAGTTCACCCCTCCACTTT. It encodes CATSRVKGKSSPLHF.

This CDR3 reads CASRPGLAEGTSYNEQFF. The CDR3 nucleotides read TGTGCCAGCCGCCCGGGATTAGCGGAGGGGACTTCCTACAATGAGCAGTTCTTC. The gene calls are TRBV9 and TRBJ2-1; tentative D call: TRBD2 (6 bases). The CDR3 has 18 residues. The germline V gene encodes CDR1 SGDLS and CDR2 YYNGEE. V was cut by 7 bases and J by 1 base, with 24 bases left in between. The whole variable domain, filled in from reference TRBV9 and TRBJ2-1, reads DSGVTQTPKHLITATGQRVTLRCSPRSGDLSVYWYQQSLDQGLQFLIQYYNGEERAKGNILERFSAQQFPDLHSELNLSSLELGDSALYFCASRPGLAEGTSYNEQFFGPGTRLTVL.

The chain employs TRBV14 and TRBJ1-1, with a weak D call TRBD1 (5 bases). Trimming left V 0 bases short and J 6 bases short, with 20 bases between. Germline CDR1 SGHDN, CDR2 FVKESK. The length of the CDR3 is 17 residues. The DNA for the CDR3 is TGTGCCAGCAGCCAAGATCTTGTAGTGGAACAGGTCTCTGAAGCTTTCTTT. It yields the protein CASSQDLVVEQVSEAFF. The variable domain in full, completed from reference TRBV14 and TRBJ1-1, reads EAGVTQFPSHSVIEKGQTVTLRCDPISGHDNLYWYRRVMGKEIKFLLHFVKESKQDESGMPNNRFLAERTGGTYSTLKVQPAELEDSGVYFCASSQDLVVEQVSEAFFGQGTRLTVV.

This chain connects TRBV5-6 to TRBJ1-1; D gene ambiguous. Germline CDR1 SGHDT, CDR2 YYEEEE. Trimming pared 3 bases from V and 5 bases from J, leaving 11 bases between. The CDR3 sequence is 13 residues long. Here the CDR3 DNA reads TGTGCCAGCAGCTCCTACACCGGGACTGAAGCTTTCTTT. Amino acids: CASSSYTGTEAFF.

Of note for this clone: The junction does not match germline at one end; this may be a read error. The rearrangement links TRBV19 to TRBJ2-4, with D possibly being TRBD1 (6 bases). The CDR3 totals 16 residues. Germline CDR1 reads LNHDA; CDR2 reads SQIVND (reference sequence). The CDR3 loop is CASSLEQGAAKNIQYF. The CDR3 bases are TGTGCCAGTAGTCTAGAACAGGGTGCCGCCAAAAACATTCAGTACTTC.

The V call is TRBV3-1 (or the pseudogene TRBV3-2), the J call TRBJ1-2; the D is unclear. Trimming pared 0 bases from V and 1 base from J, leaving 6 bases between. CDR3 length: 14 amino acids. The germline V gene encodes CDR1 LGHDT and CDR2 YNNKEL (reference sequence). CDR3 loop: CASSQDSVNYGYTF. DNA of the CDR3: TGTGCCAGCAGCCAAGATTCAGTTAACTATGGCTACACCTTC.

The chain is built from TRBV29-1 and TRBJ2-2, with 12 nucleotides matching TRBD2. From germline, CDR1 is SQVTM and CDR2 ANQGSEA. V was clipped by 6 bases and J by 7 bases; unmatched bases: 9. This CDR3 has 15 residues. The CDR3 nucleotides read TGCAGCGTCCGCGAGGGACTAGCGGGTGTCGGGGAGCTGTTTTTT. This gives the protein CSVREGLAGVGELFF.

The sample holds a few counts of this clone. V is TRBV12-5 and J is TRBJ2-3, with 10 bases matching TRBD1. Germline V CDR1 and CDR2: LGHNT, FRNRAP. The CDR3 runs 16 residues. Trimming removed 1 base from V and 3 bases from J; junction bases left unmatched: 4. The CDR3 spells CASGLGQGAMTDTQYF. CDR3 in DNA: TGTGCTAGTGGTTTGGGACAGGGGGCGATGACAGATACGCAGTATTTT.

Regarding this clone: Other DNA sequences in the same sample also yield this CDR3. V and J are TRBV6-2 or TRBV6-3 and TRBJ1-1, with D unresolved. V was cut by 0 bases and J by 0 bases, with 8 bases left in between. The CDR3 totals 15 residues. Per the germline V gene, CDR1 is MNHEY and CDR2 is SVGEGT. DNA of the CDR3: TGTGCCAGCAGTTACTCTGGCAGGATGAACACTGAAGCTTTCTTT. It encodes CASSYSGRMNTEAFF.

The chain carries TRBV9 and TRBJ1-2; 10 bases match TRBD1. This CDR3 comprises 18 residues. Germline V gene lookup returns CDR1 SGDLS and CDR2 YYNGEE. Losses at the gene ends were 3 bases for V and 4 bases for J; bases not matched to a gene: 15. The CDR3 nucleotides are TGTGCCAGCAGCGCAGGGACAGGGGCCCCTGGCCCGTTCTATGGCTACACCTTC. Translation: CASSAGTGAPGPFYGYTF.

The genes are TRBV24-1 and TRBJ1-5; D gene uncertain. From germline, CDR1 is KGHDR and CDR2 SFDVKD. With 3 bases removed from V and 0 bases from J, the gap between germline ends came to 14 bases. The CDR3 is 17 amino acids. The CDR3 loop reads CATSDIQAVHSNQPQHF. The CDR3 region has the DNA TGTGCCACCAGTGATATTCAGGCAGTTCATAGCAATCAGCCCCAGCATTTT.

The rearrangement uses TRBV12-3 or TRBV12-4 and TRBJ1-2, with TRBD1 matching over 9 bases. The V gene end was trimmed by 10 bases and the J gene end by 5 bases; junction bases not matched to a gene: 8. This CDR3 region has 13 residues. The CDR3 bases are TGTGCCACCCGGGACAGGGTTAGGTATGGCTACACCTTC. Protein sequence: CATRDRVRYGYTF.

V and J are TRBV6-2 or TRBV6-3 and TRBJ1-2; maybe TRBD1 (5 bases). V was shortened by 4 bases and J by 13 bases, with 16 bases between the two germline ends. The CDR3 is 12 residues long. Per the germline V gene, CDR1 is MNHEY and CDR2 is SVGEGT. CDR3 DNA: TGTGCCAGCAGTTTCAGTGGAGGGGTACTCACCTTC. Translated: CASSFSGGVLTF.

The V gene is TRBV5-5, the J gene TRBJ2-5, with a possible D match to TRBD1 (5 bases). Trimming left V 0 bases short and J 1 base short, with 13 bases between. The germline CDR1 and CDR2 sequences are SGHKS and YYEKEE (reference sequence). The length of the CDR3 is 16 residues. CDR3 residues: CASSLGPGRTQETQYF. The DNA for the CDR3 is TGTGCCAGCAGCTTGGGGCCAGGGCGAACCCAAGAGACCCAGTACTTC.

CDR3 DNA sequence: TGTGCCAGTAGTACACCGTTACAGGGCCAGGGCTATGGCTACACCTTC. It codes for CASSTPLQGQGYGYTF. V usage is TRBV19 and J usage is TRBJ1-2, with a weak D call TRBD1 (6 bases). Germline-derived CDR1 and CDR2 are LNHDA and SQIVND (reference sequence). Trimming took off 4 bases at V and 4 bases at J, with 19 bases between the two ends. The CDR3 has 16 residues.